The T cell receptor (beta chain) under discussion was sequenced for a study of long-term antiretroviral therapy in people with HIV (dated by TCRdb to 2022 to 2024). About the full investigation: Collection of the earliest samples took place about a decade ahead of the 2015 WHO recommendation for immediate ART, at a time when ART was typically delayed until CD4 counts fell. A retrospective serial study tested whether changes in peripheral blood TRB repertoire composition and diversity were associated with ART initiation and durable HIV suppression. A total of around 190 cryopreserved PBMC samples came from a few dozen adults with confirmed HIV infection and were collected serially over a mean of roughly six years (range 1-12). Among the approximately 30 participants with HIV, around 10 were female. No cross-contamination during QIAcube processing was shown when test extractions of a monoclonal T-cell line were performed alongside 30 to 40 polyclonal samples.

General conclusions and limits of the study: Because pre-ART samples had limited cell numbers, profiling was done on unsorted PBMC rather than on sorted CD4+ and CD8+ T cells. Compared with controls, HIV repertoires had narrower CDR3 length ranges, and the network structure pointed to an antigen-experienced repertoire that shifted only slightly toward naive after ART. Starting ART was linked to a significant rise in TRB diversity, yet even with long-term ART the diversity remained significantly lower than in transplant donor controls. Expanded TRB clones identified before ART initiation dominated the repertoire at all time points, although this dominance fluctuated and declined in many PLHIV after ART. The samples span the years 2004 to 2017, and the ART regimens used may be less effective than current regimens. Because PBMC availability was limited, only the TCR beta chain was sequenced, with no alpha chain pairing. Inferences about post-ART repertoire changes were limited because no data were available on ART adherence, viral resistance or therapy changes.

CDR3 length: 14 amino acids, cysteine to phenylalanine. CDR3 DNA is the only sequence kept; it has 42 bases, read in frame from the first base. V was cut back by 1 base and J by 4 bases, leaving a gap of 10 bases between them. Looking up the germline V gene yields CDR1 KGHSH and CDR2 LQKENI. The immunoSEQ hsTCRB v3.0 assay was used at survey level resolution to sequence the TRB variable region. The target sequencing depth for TRB was 40,000-50,000 T-cell genomes per sample. TRB libraries were pooled and sequenced on an Illumina MiSeq using a v3 150-cycle kit. In the source study's methods: Repertoire analysis ran in R within a reproducible Nextflow workflow covering QC, data transformation and analysis. LymphoSeq2, an R package for AIRR-Seq data exploration, was used to implement custom analyses. A handful of samples that produced fewer than 5000 total TRB sequences were removed, so 180 or so HIV repertoires were analyzed. Among the 170 to 200 HIV repertoires that were kept, 59 were collected before ART initiation and about 130 were collected after ART initiation. Repertoires were downsampled to 5000 TRB nucleotide sequences, with summary statistics averaged over 100 downsampling iterations. Only TRB sequences with CDR3 regions of at least seven amino acids were retained for analysis. Diversity was measured with a Shannon entropy-derived clonality score and the Gini coefficient. In the repertoire networks, any two of the top 5000 CDR3 amino acid sequences were connected whenever the two sequences differed by an edit distance of one. Antigen specificity groups and MHC restriction were predicted for TRB CDR3 amino acid sequences with GLIPH2. Known CMV, EBV, HIV or tissue antigen associations were flagged by matching CDR3 amino acid sequences against VDJdb and McPAS-TCR. Pre-ART, post-ART and control groups were compared with Wilcoxon signed-rank tests and Holm-Bonferroni correction. TCRdb retrieved this table from immuneACCESS and kept in-frame rearrangements only. Not all clones are present; in checked studies, unresolved V genes account for under half, and no reason is known for the remainder. Clone size and the V and J calls come from that table; the DNA yielded D and trimming. The table for this sample lists about 13,000 clones; 75% to 90% of them were counted only once. Clones ranked in the top ten supply 10% to 15% of the sample.

A note on this clone: This clone's antigen is unknown. The record has no base qualities; no much larger clone is one base away.

Inclusion was restricted to participants for whom at least one PBMC sample before ART initiation and at least two post-ART samples were available. Every participant with HIV received treatment in the United States of America. Before DNA extraction, cryopreserved samples of roughly 0.9-11 million PBMC were thawed and washed. At the time of the earliest PBMC sample, participants with HIV were aged between roughly 23 and 60 years. Each participant contributed PBMC samples from 1-4 timepoints before ART initiation and 2-8 timepoints after ART initiation, with a median of 7 samples. Serial HIV viral load, CD4+ T-cell count, ART history and demographic data were obtained for every participant. Genomic DNA was extracted from unsorted PBMC with a Qiagen kit on a QIAcube, with processing performed in batches of 12 samples.

Sample: unsorted PBMCs, taken 3.2 years before starting antiretroviral therapy. The sequence was collected from a man aged 35 to 55 with HIV. The V and J segments used are TRBV18 and TRBJ2-5, with a tentative D call of TRBD1 or TRBD2, each matching 5 bases. This receptor has the CDR3 CASSPQVGRETQYF. Read as DNA, the sequence is TGTGCCAGCTCACCACAGGTGGGACGAGAGACCCAGTACTTC.